This T cell receptor (beta chain) was sequenced during a study of cytotoxic CD8 clonotypes in ibrutinib-treated CLL. TCRdb keeps only in-frame clones here, not all; method: immunoSEQ multiplex PCR. The table includes over 120,000 clones, approximately 80% detected once. The CDR3 has 14 amino acids. Trimming took off 6 bases at V and 7 bases at J, with 15 bases between the two ends. The germline V gene encodes CDR1 SNHLY and CDR2 FYNNEI. The receptor was derived from a human donor with chronic lymphocytic leukemia. The material was PBMCs, obtained after 24 months of ibrutinib treatment. V is TRBV2 and J is TRBJ1-4, with D possibly TRBD1 on 6 matching bases. The CDR3 here is CASRLQGKREKLFF. As DNA, the CDR3 is TGTGCCAGCAGGCTCCAGGGGAAGCGTGAAAAACTGTTTTTT.